This is a list of T cell receptor beta chains from one sample in a study of blood T cell repertoires in COVID-19. The table came from immunoSEQ multiplex PCR; TCRdb's copy has only in-frame clones and leaves some out. This table has a few hundred thousand clones, approximately 86% appearing once. Sequencing used peripheral blood. The receptors were gathered from a young man with active or convalescent COVID-19. CDR3s include the opening cysteine and the closing phenylalanine or tryptophan. The order of the fields is J gene, V gene, CDR3 protein.

>TRBJ2-1|TRBV11-3
CASSSQTGKRSYNEQFF
>TRBJ2-5|TRBV23-1
CASPGQKAGESETQYF
>TRBJ2-5|TRBV12-3/TRBV12-4
CASSLGSETQYF
>TRBJ2-7|TRBV19
CASSMTGGFVNNYEQYF
>TRBJ1-4|TRBV6-5
CASRIGQGREKLFF
>TRBJ2-5|TRBV6-6
CASFVGPDLQETQYF
>TRBJ1-5|TRBV5-6
CASSLAGVDSNQPQHF
>TRBJ2-1|TRBV11-2
CASSSVAGGPAHEQFF
>TRBJ2-7|TRBV24-1
CATSAAGSSPYEQYF
>TRBJ2-1|TRBV7-2
CASTYPRGGRSLSEQFF
>TRBJ2-3|TRBV3-1/TRBV3-2
CASSYNRVGFFTDTQYF
>TRBJ1-1|TRBV7-9
CASSSTGITEAFF
>TRBJ1-4|TRBV25-1
CASSPHGGSGNEKLFF
>TRBJ2-5|TRBV19
CASSKSEETQYF
>TRBJ2-5|TRBV18
CASSPGLQETQYF
>TRBJ1-1|TRBV6-5
CASLAATEAFF
>TRBJ2-1|TRBV7-2
CASSSYGVAYNEQFF
>TRBJ2-4|TRBV19
CASSIVRGLAKNIQYF
>TRBJ1-2|TRBV14
CASSQWDSAYFNGYTF
>TRBJ1-6|TRBV27
CASSTNREPGSPLHF
>TRBJ2-1|TRBV6-6
CASSGGSYNEQFF
>TRBJ2-5|TRBV5-5
CASSPGLAGGQPTGETQYF
>TRBJ1-2|TRBV11-2
CASSRIGKGNYGYTF
>TRBJ2-1|TRBV19
CASSGRTSGSWVNEQFF
>TRBJ2-7|TRBV5-1
CASSLRGGEYEQYF
>TRBJ2-1|TRBV2
CASTGGRRDEQFF
>TRBJ2-3|TRBV5-5
CASSGDSAELGDTQYF
>TRBJ2-5|TRBV11-2
CASSSRARGQETQYF
>TRBJ2-7|TRBV27
CASSWDGGRASYEQYF
>TRBJ1-2|TRBV2
CASSQGKDRTGGYTF